This T cell receptor beta chain originates from a study of vaccination and CD4 T cells after COVID-19. Points on this clonotype: Its antigen remains unidentified.

V trimming: 2 bases; J trimming: 4 bases; junction bases outside the gene matches: 12. Germline-derived CDR1 and CDR2 are MGHRA and YSYEKL. This CDR3 comprises 18 residues. The Oncomine TCR Beta short-read assay sequenced DNA from cultured CD4+ T cells. TCRdb re-called the PCR reads through MiXCR, storing one row per CDR3 protein. This table holds 8,900 or so distinct CDR3 sequences, under 35% found once. Noted treatment: approximately 9-day PBMC culture with coronavirus spike peptide pools or control peptides (ViraFEST assay). Collection of the unexposed donor's CD4+ T cells took place before the COVID-19 pandemic (2011-2018). ViraFEST used peptide pools to expand antigen-specific T cells before TCR sequencing.

Specimen: CD4+ T cells from blood, cultured in vitro. The V and J genes are TRBV4-1 and TRBJ2-3; 10 bases fit TRBD1. The clonotype was recovered from a human donor in good health. The CDR3, as DNA: TGCGCCAGCAGCCAAAAGTGGAGGGACAGGGGTTTTCCAGATACGCAGTATTTT. It translates to CASSQKWRDRGFPDTQYF.